This T cell receptor beta chain was found in a study of T cell changes during pregnancy in multiple sclerosis. Here immunoSEQ multiplex PCR was the method, and the copy in TCRdb shows in-frame clones only, minus some. The repertoire includes over 55,000 clones, 92% of them detected once, and around 3.3% sits in the top ten. This clone has just one count. Germline trimming cut 0 bases from V and 5 bases from J; bases unmatched to any gene: 4. Germline CDR1 reads MNHEY; CDR2 reads SVGAGI. This CDR3 spans 16 amino acids. V gene TRBV6-5 combines with J gene TRBJ2-1, with TRBD2 matching over 10 bases. The receptor was derived from a female donor in good health, enrolled as a control in a pregnancy study. The specimen comprised CD8+ T cells from peripheral blood mononuclear cells, sampled in the third trimester of pregnancy. CDR3 protein: CASSYSVAGGNNEQFF. DNA of the CDR3: TGTGCCAGCAGTTACTCGGTAGCGGGGGGAAACAATGAGCAGTTCTTC.